This record looks at one T cell receptor beta chain sequence and its context. Amplification of TCR beta CDR3 regions was performed using RNA transcripts as template. A first-round RT-PCR of the TCR CDR3 used the HTBI primer set. TCRdb re-called the multiplex PCR reads through MiXCR, storing one row per CDR3 protein. In the table there are 500,000 to 800,000 distinct CDR3 sequences, just under 45% of which are singletons. The data belong to a study of T cells in Graves' hyperthyroidism and ophthalmopathy. Sequencing was carried out using peripheral blood or thyroid tissue (not recorded which). The TCR comes from an adult man with Graves' disease, either hyperthyroidism or ophthalmopathy (not recorded which).

DNA of the CDR3: TGTGCCATCAGTTCTAGATTTGGAGAGACCCAGCATTTT. It specifies CAISSRFGETQHF. The J gene is TRBJ1-5, the V gene TRBV10-3; D is undetermined. Germline CDR1 is ENHRY and CDR2 is SYGVKD. The V end was cut by 5 bases, the J end by 11 bases, with 16 bases between. This CDR3 spans 13 amino acids.